The sequence of this TCR beta chain was determined in a study of control samples from healthy donors and cancer patients. Trimming pared 4 bases from V and 1 base from J, leaving 5 bases between. CDR3 size: 12 residues. Germline V gene lookup returns CDR1 SQVTM and CDR2 ANQGSEA. The protocol was immunoSEQ multiplex PCR, while the TCRdb copy is restricted to in-frame clones and leaves out a portion. The sample has roughly 450,000 clones; 80% to 95% are singletons. The chain combines TRBV29-1 with TRBJ1-5; D may be TRBD1 (5 bases). The TCR was taken from a man aged 35-49 years with head and neck cancer. The sample taken for sequencing was PBMCs. The CDR3 sequence: CSVAGSNQPQHF. CDR3 nucleotides: TGCAGCGTTGCAGGGAGCAATCAGCCCCAGCATTTT.